This T cell receptor (beta chain) stems from a study of T cells expressing NK-cell markers. This CDR3 region has 16 residues. TCRdb reprocessed the 5' RACE reads and stores each CDR3 protein as one record, lacking DNA. The sample table sets out 300,000 to 450,000 distinct CDR3 sequences. The chain is built from TRBV12-3 or TRBV12-4 and TRBJ1-1; TCRdb calls TRBD1, which cannot be checked without DNA. The sequence derives from a man aged 18 to 69 in good health. Sequencing was performed on blood T cells: a sorted CD56 or NKG2C T cell subset, CD4+ or CD8+ T cells, or bulk PBMC T cells (not recorded which). CDR3: CASSPVQGQGNTEAFF.